The 29 T cell receptor beta chains in this list originate from one sample, sequenced in a study of blood T cell repertoires in COVID-19. Measured with immunoSEQ multiplex PCR; TCRdb has only the in-frame clones, and not every one. The data contain roughly 520,000 clones, 88% of them singletons. Input material: PBMCs or T cells enriched from blood (not recorded which). The receptors were sampled from a woman aged 40 to 49 who had recovered from COVID-19.

V usage is TRBV19 and J usage is TRBJ2-3; tentative D call: TRBD1 (6 bases). This CDR3 comprises 17 residues. V lost 6 bases to trimming and J lost 3 bases, with 22 bases between them. Germline-derived CDR1 and CDR2 are LNHDA and SQIVND (reference sequence). CDR3 in DNA: TGTGCCAGTAGGCAGGGGTTTGGAGGACGGGGTACAGATACGCAGTATTTT. It is translated as CASRQGFGGRGTDTQYF.

The CDR3 sequence is CASSPQRTEAFF. Written as DNA, the CDR3 is TGTGCCAGCAGCCCCCAGAGGACTGAAGCTTTCTTT. This chain connects TRBV11-2 to TRBJ1-1; D unclear. Trimming took 5 bases from V and 5 from J, leaving 9 bases between them. This CDR3 region has 12 residues. Germline lookup yields CDR1 SGHAT and CDR2 FQNNGV.

V and J are TRBV15 and TRBJ1-1; D uncertain. The CDR3 is 12 residues long. V was cut by 1 base and J by 6 bases, with 6 bases left in between. The V gene's germline CDR1 is LNHNV and CDR2 YYDKDF (reference sequence). CDR3 sequence reads: CATSRARAEAFF. The CDR3 nucleotides are TGTGCCACCAGCAGAGCCCGGGCTGAAGCTTTCTTT.

This clone came up a few times. This CDR3 is CASSYRGQAEAFF. CDR3 coding DNA: TGTGCCAGCAGTTACCGAGGACAGGCTGAAGCTTTCTTT. The genes are TRBV6-5 and TRBJ1-1; 7 nucleotides match TRBD1. Germline assignment: CDR1 MNHEY and CDR2 SVGAGI. The length of the CDR3 is 13 residues. Losses at the gene ends were 2 bases for V and 6 bases for J; bases not matched to a gene: 3.

The rearrangement joins TRBV18 to TRBJ1-3, with D perhaps TRBD1 (5 bases). This CDR3 spans 15 amino acids. Trimming stripped 1 base from V and 5 bases from J, with 12 bases between. Germline-derived CDR1 and CDR2 are KGHSH and LQKENI. The CDR3 region is CASSPRQGIRNTIYF. The CDR3 region has the DNA TGTGCCAGCTCACCACGGCAGGGCATAAGAAACACCATATATTTT.

The rearrangement joins TRBV19 to TRBJ1-1; 7 bases are shared with TRBD1. The CDR3 is 14 residues long. CDR1 and CDR2 (germline): LNHDA, SQIVND (reference sequence). With 8 bases clipped from V and 8 bases from J, the junction kept 14 bases outside the gene matches. In DNA form, the CDR3 reads TGTGCCAGTTCCCTACATCCGGGACAGAAAGAAGCTTTCTTT. Residues: CASSLHPGQKEAFF.

The V call is TRBV7-9, the J call TRBJ2-1; weak D call: TRBD2 (6 bases). The CDR3 extends over 14 amino acids. Germline V gene lookup returns CDR1 SEHNR and CDR2 FQNEAQ (reference sequence). The V end was cut by 3 bases, the J end by 5 bases, with 11 bases between. CDR3 sequence (DNA): TGTGCCAGCAGCTTTTTGACGGGGGACAATGAGCAGTTCTTC. Encoded protein: CASSFLTGDNEQFF.

V usage is TRBV19 and J usage is TRBJ2-5; possibly TRBD1 for D (6 bases). The length of the CDR3 is 14 residues. From germline, CDR1 is LNHDA and CDR2 SQIVND (reference sequence). The ends were cut back, 3 bases at V and 4 bases at J, with 12 bases in the middle. CDR3 in DNA: TGTGCCAGTAGTATTCTCGACAGGATAGAGACCCAGTACTTC. It yields the protein CASSILDRIETQYF.

This chain uses TRBV5-6 with TRBJ1-2; D remains unclear. V was clipped by 4 bases and J by 4 bases, with 8 bases between them. Germline assignment: CDR1 SGHDT and CDR2 YYEEEE. The length of the CDR3 is 12 residues. The CDR3 is CASSQVPYGYTF. DNA for the CDR3: TGTGCCAGCAGCCAGGTCCCCTATGGCTACACCTTC. The full variable domain, completed using reference TRBV5-6 and TRBJ1-2, is DAGVTQSPTHLIKTRGQQVTLRCSPKSGHDTVSWYQQALGQGPQFIFQYYEEEERQRGNFPDRFSGHQFPNYSSELNVNALLLGDSALYLCASSQVPYGYTFGSGTRLTVV.

The chain uses TRBV5-1 and TRBJ2-1, with D perhaps matching TRBD2 (5 bases). The CDR3 runs 14 residues. Trimming pared 0 bases from V and 4 bases from J, leaving 8 bases between. Germline V gene lookup returns CDR1 SGHRS and CDR2 YFSETQ. The DNA of the CDR3 is TGCGCCAGCAGCTTGGGTAGCGAATACAATGAGCAGTTCTTC. This sequence encodes CASSLGSEYNEQFF.

This rearrangement joins TRBV11-3 to TRBJ2-1, with D perhaps matching TRBD1 (5 bases). The CDR3 is 15 residues long. Germline loops: CDR1 SGHNT, CDR2 YENEEA. V lost 5 bases and J lost 3, with 14 bases in between. The DNA of the CDR3 is TGTGCCAGCAGCCCTTTTGGGGCTGGCTACAATGAGCAGTTCTTC. It codes for CASSPFGAGYNEQFF.

V and J are TRBV5-8 and TRBJ2-4; D might be TRBD2 (6 bases). The CDR3 length is 14 residues. Trimming took 2 bases from V and 8 from J, leaving 14 bases between them. Germline V CDR1 and CDR2: SGHTS, YDEGEE. This CDR3 is CASSFMGGGDIQYF. The DNA for the CDR3 is TGTGCCAGCAGCTTTATGGGGGGAGGTGACATTCAGTACTTC.

This chain uses TRBV27 with TRBJ2-1; TRBD1 might be the D (6 bases). V lost 5 bases and J 5 bases, leaving 13 bases between the germline ends. This CDR3 has 14 residues. Germline CDR1 reads MNHEY; CDR2 reads SMNVEV (reference sequence). CDR3 nucleotides: TGTGCCAGCAGTCCGAACAGGGCCCACAATGAGCAGTTCTTC. Protein sequence: CASSPNRAHNEQFF.

The CDR3 reads CASSSETGLVNQPQHF. The DNA for the CDR3 is TGTGCCAGCAGTTCGGAGACAGGGTTGGTCAATCAGCCCCAGCATTTT. V usage is TRBV6-2 or TRBV6-3 and J usage is TRBJ1-5; TRBD1 agrees at 7 bases. V shed 4 bases and J 3 bases; nucleotides not matched to a gene: 9. CDR1 and CDR2 from the germline V gene are MNHEY and SVGEGT. The CDR3 is 16 residues long.

The chain uses TRBV2 and TRBJ1-5; D possibly corresponds to TRBD1 (6 bases). The germline V gene encodes CDR1 SNHLY and CDR2 FYNNEI. The CDR3 is 15 amino acids. Trimming left V 1 base short and J 5 bases short, with 12 bases between. CDR3 region: CASSEGGPRHQPQHF. CDR3 nucleotide sequence: TGTGCCAGCAGTGAAGGGGGGCCAAGGCATCAGCCCCAGCATTTT.

This chain uses TRBV12-3 or TRBV12-4 with TRBJ1-1, with a possible D match to TRBD1 (5 bases). This CDR3 is built from 12 residues. V was trimmed by 3 bases and J by 10 bases, leaving 12 bases between them. In nucleotides, the CDR3 is TGTGCCAGCAGTTTTAGGCGGGGGGGAGCTTTCTTT. Its protein is CASSFRRGGAFF.

Points on this clone: One end of the junction fails to match germline, which may point to a read error. This chain uses TRBV9 with TRBJ2-7, with 7 bases fitting TRBD2. The CDR3 has 19 residues. Germline-derived CDR1 and CDR2 are SGDLS and YYNGEE. Here the CDR3 DNA reads TGTGCCAGCAGCGTATCCGCAGTACATCATGGCGGGAGAAGATACGGGCAGTACTTC. Encoded protein: CASSVSAVHHGGRRYGQYF.

This rearrangement joins TRBV7-9 to TRBJ1-3; D is unresolved. CDR1 SEHNR and CDR2 FQNEAQ come from the germline V gene (reference sequence). This CDR3 has 15 residues. Trimming shortened V by 2 bases and J by 10 bases, and 18 bases separated the two germline ends. The DNA of the CDR3 is TGTGCCAGCAGCTTAAACGGGCTGCCGGGGAAGACCATATATTTT. It encodes CASSLNGLPGKTIYF.

CDR3 coding DNA: TGTGCCTGGAGTACTTCCACCCGTCCAGCGGGGTCCGAGCAGTACTTC. Residues: CAWSTSTRPAGSEQYF. The chain has TRBV30 and TRBJ2-7; 7 nucleotides agree with TRBD2. Germline assignment: CDR1 GTSNPN and CDR2 SVGIG (reference sequence). With V trimmed by 2 bases and J by 6 bases, 16 bases remained unmatched. This CDR3 region has 16 residues. The whole variable domain, remainder taken from reference TRBV30 and TRBJ2-7, is SQTIHQWPATLVQPVGSPLSLECTVEGTSNPNLYWYRQAAGRGLQLLFYSVGIGQISSEVPQNLSASRPQDRQFILSSKKLLLSDSGFYLCAWSTSTRPAGSEQYFGPGTRLTVT.

The chain recombines TRBV15 with TRBJ1-4, with 10 bases identical to TRBD1. The V segment lost 2 bases and the J segment 7 bases; nucleotides outside the gene matches: 4. The CDR3 length is 15 residues. Germline CDR1 reads LNHNV; CDR2 reads YYDKDF (reference sequence). CDR3 region: CATSRRTGGFEKLFF. CDR3 nucleotide sequence: TGTGCCACCAGCAGAAGGACAGGGGGTTTTGAAAAACTGTTTTTT.

V usage is TRBV6-4 and J usage is TRBJ1-2; TRBD1 matches at 11 bases. Unmatched junction bases numbered 2, after V lost 6 bases and J lost 2 bases. Germline CDR1 is MRHNA and CDR2 is SNTAGT. The CDR3 runs to 14 residues. CDR3 sequence: CASSGTGGNYGYTF. The DNA of the CDR3 is TGTGCCAGCAGCGGGACAGGGGGGAACTATGGCTACACCTTC.

This clone was seen once. The rearrangement uses TRBV12-5 and TRBJ1-1, with a tentative D call TRBD1 (5 bases). V dropped 1 base and J dropped 7 bases, with 10 bases sitting between them. The CDR3 totals 13 residues. Germline V gene sequence: CDR1 LGHNT, CDR2 FRNRAP. The CDR3 sequence: CASGLDTGGEAFF. For the CDR3, the DNA is TGTGCTAGTGGTTTGGATACGGGGGGTGAAGCTTTCTTT.

This chain uses TRBV24-1 with TRBJ1-2; D perhaps matches TRBD1 (6 bases). Trimming took off 10 bases at V and 1 base at J, with 12 bases between the two ends. This CDR3 comprises 13 residues. Germline V gene lookup returns CDR1 KGHDR and CDR2 SFDVKD. DNA for the CDR3: TGTGCCACACAGGGCCGAGGTAACTATGGCTACACCTTC. Amino acids: CATQGRGNYGYTF.

The CDR3 here is CASSHRDSSGNTIYF. The CDR3 coding sequence is TGTGCCAGCAGTCACCGGGACAGCTCTGGAAACACCATATATTTT. The chain recombines TRBV6-6 with TRBJ1-3, with 7 bases lining up with TRBD1. The CDR3 runs 15 residues. The V and J ends lost 5 bases and 0 bases, in that order; junction bases with no gene match: 4. Germline-derived CDR1 and CDR2 are MNHNY and SVGAGI (reference sequence).

J is TRBJ2-7 and V is TRBV18, with TRBD1 as a possible D gene (6 bases). The CDR3 covers 11 residues. Germline assignment: CDR1 KGHSH and CDR2 LQKENI. V shed 5 bases and J shed 4 bases, with 6 bases lying between them. Here the CDR3 DNA reads TGTGCCAGCTCAACAGGGTACGAGCAGTACTTC. Translated: CASSTGYEQYF.

The chain uses TRBV7-6 and TRBJ2-7; 7 positions match TRBD2. CDR1 is SGHVS, CDR2 FNYEAQ, per germline. Unmatched junction bases numbered 9, after V lost 3 bases and J lost 4 bases. The CDR3 spans 15 residues. The CDR3 coding sequence is TGTGCCAGCAGCTTGGAGGGAGGGCCGAGATACGAGCAGTACTTC. Protein: CASSLEGGPRYEQYF. The whole variable domain, remainder taken from reference TRBV7-6 and TRBJ2-7, is GAGVSQSPRYKVTKRGQDVALRCDPISGHVSLYWYRQALGQGPEFLTYFNYEAQQDKSGLPNDRFSAERPEGSISTLTIQRTEQRDSAMYRCASSLEGGPRYEQYFGPGTRLTVT.

The table lists this clone with a few counts. At one of its ends the junction is not consistent with the germline gene, which may arise from a read error. V and J are TRBV29-1 and TRBJ1-1; no reliable D call. Germline-derived CDR1 and CDR2 are SQVTM and ANQGSEA. CDR3 size: 10 residues. The CDR3, as DNA: TGTGCCCTAGGGAACACTGAAGCTTTCTTT. The encoded protein is CALGNTEAFF.

CDR3: CASSPRTENSNQPQHF. The CDR3 nucleotides read TGTGCCAGTAGTCCCCGGACAGAAAATAGCAATCAGCCCCAGCATTTT. This sequence joins TRBV19 and TRBJ1-5; a weak D match, TRBD1 (6 bases). Trimming left V 5 bases short and J 0 bases short, with 14 bases between. The CDR3 sequence is 16 residues long. Germline assignment: CDR1 LNHDA and CDR2 SQIVND (reference sequence).

The chain links TRBV6-6 to TRBJ1-1; TRBD1 matches 7 bases. Trimming took 8 bases from V and 1 from J; bases not matched to a gene: 4. The CDR3 contains 13 residues. Germline V CDR1 and CDR2: MNHNY, SVGAGI (reference sequence). The CDR3 nucleotides are TGTGCCAGCTCCGGGACAGCGAACACTGAAGCTTTCTTT. The encoded protein is CASSGTANTEAFF.